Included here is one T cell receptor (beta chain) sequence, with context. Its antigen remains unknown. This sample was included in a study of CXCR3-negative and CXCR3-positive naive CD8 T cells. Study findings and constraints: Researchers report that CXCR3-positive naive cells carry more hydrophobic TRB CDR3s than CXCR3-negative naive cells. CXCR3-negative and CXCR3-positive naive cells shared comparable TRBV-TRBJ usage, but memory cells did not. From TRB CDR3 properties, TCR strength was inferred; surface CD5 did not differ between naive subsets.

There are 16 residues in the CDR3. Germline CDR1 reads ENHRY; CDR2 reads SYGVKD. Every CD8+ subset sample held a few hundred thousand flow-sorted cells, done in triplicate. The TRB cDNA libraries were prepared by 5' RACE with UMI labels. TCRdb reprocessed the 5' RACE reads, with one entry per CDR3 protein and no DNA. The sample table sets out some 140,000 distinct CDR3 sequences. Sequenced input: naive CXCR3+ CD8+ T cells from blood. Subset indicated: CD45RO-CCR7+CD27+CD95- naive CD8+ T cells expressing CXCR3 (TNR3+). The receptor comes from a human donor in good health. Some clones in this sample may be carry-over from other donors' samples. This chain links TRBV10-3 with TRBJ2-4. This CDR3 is CAISESVSQAKNIQYF.